This T cell receptor beta chain stems from a study of T-cell reconstitution after alpha-beta-depleted transplantation in children. Findings and limits, study-wide: Most T-cell counts and diversity one year after the transplant came from T cells that were newly produced. The study reportedly traced alpha-beta T cells about two months after transplant to several hundred expanded graft clones. In some patients, recipient T cells and intrathymic progenitors surviving conditioning explained high day-60 diversity.

The V gene's germline CDR1 is MNHEY and CDR2 SVGAGI. The CDR3 length is 14 residues. V gave up 2 bases and J gave up 8 bases, with 13 bases separating them. As concerns this clonotype: No antigen is known for it.

Library preparation (for TCRbeta) was performed with unique molecular identifiers. One entry per CDR3 protein results from TCRdb running MiXCR on the PCR reads. The repertoire holds about 980,000 distinct CDR3 sequences, with roughly 31% as singletons. Sequencing used PBMCs, mostly from graft donor cells, obtained 360 days after TCRalphabeta/CD19-depleted stem cell transplant. This sequence originates from a boy in the first two years of life who had a stem cell transplant for SCID, so the T cells may come from the graft donor. This sequence joins TRBV6-5 and TRBJ2-1; unclear D gene. Here the CDR3 reads CASSYGVGWDEQFF. CDR3 sequence (DNA): TGTGCCAGCAGTTACGGGGTGGGGTGGGATGAGCAGTTCTTC.